This T cell receptor (beta chain) was found in a study of cytotoxic CD8 clonotypes in ibrutinib-treated CLL. V was trimmed by 4 bases and J by 6 bases, leaving 6 bases between them. This CDR3 spans 11 amino acids. CDR1 is GTSNPN, CDR2 SVGIG, per germline (reference sequence). Study-wide points: Under treatment, the uncommon public clonotypes either contracted or remained stable.

Assay: immunoSEQ multiplex PCR; the TCRdb copy retains only in-frame clones and omits some. The table shows tens of thousands of clones, with around 70% occurring only once. About this clone: Its cognate antigen is unknown.

Roughly 1.9 micrograms of genomic DNA (from cryopreserved PBMCs) were used for TCR beta libraries. The specimen was PBMCs, collected before ibrutinib treatment. V usage is TRBV30 and J usage is TRBJ2-2; D is possibly TRBD1 (5 bases). This clonotype originated in a human donor with chronic lymphocytic leukemia. The CDR3 region has the DNA TGTGCCTGGAAGACAGCCGGGGAGCTGTTTTTT. Protein product: CAWKTAGELFF.